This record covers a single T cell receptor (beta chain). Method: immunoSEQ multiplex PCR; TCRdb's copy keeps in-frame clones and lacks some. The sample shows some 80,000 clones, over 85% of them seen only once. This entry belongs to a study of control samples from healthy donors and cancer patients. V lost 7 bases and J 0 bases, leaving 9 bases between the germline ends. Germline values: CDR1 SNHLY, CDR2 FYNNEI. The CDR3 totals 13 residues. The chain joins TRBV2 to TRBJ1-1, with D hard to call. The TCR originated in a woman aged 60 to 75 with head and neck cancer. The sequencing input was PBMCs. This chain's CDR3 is CASTGQMNTEAFF. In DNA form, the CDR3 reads TGTGCCAGCACTGGGCAGATGAACACTGAAGCTTTCTTT. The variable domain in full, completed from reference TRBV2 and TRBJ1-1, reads EPEVTQTPSHQVTQMGQEVILRCVPISNHLYFYWYRQILGQKVEFLVSFYNNEISEKSEIFDDQFSVERPDGSNFTLKIRSTKLEDSAMYFCASTGQMNTEAFFGQGTRLTVV.